This paragraph covers one T cell receptor (beta chain) sequence. Its antigen is still unknown. CDR1 is LNHDA and CDR2 is SQIVND in the germline V gene (reference sequence). The CDR3 runs to 14 residues. Trimming cost V 6 bases and J 10 bases, with 21 bases left between them. The method was immunoSEQ multiplex PCR; TCRdb's version includes in-frame clones alone and lacks a portion of them. The table shows about 120,000 clones, with around nine tenths occurring only once. This record comes from a study of cytomegalovirus exposure and HLA in healthy donors. Broader study findings: Subsequent analysis found a tendency for first-cohort TCR clusters to co-occur within the 95 to 150 validation repertoires.

Sequenced input: PBMCs. The origin of this receptor is a young woman in good health and CMV-seropositive. The V and J genes are TRBV19 and TRBJ1-1; D perhaps matches TRBD1 (6 bases). The DNA of the CDR3 is TGTGCCAGTAGGGGCACAGGGCGAGGGATAAGAGCTTTCTTT. This codes for CASRGTGRGIRAFF.